This T cell receptor (beta chain) was captured in a study of T cells in localized non-small cell lung cancer. Broader study findings: Only one tumor region went through sequencing, so heterogeneity may still be there. Within adjacent lung there appeared a median roughly 60 of the top 100 tumor clones. Density of T cells in blood, when higher, went with longer overall survival. Uninvolved adjacent lung had higher T cell clonality than tumor and all other tissues.

A remark on this clone: The antigen remains undetermined.

Clones were read by immunoSEQ multiplex PCR, and TCRdb kept only the in-frame ones, dropping some. The table shows about 78,000 clones, with almost 85% occurring only once. This CDR3 is built from 16 residues. Germline V gives CDR1 MDHEN, CDR2 SYDVKM. V was pared by 4 bases and J by 2 bases, with 8 bases of the junction left unmatched. The chain recombines TRBV28 with TRBJ2-3; TRBD2 matches 8 bases. The origin of this receptor is a man aged 40-75 years with stage I lung adenocarcinoma. The material was peripheral blood, obtained before any cancer treatment. The CDR3 nucleotides read TGTGCCAGCAGTTCAAATAGCGGGATTGTCACAGATACGCAGTATTTT. Protein product: CASSSNSGIVTDTQYF. Supplemented by reference TRBV28 and TRBJ2-3, the full variable domain reads DVKVTQSSRYLVKRTGEKVFLECVQDMDHENMFWYRQDPGLGLRLIYFSYDVKMKEKGDIPEGYSVSREKKERFSLILESASTNQTSMYLCASSSNSGIVTDTQYFGPGTRLTVL.